One sample yielded the 2 T cell receptor beta chains listed below, sequenced in a study of a mutant IDH1 vaccine in newly diagnosed glioma. Using immunoSEQ multiplex PCR, the repertoire was profiled, and TCRdb retains in-frame clones only, with some absent. This sample has around 28,000 clones, with 80% to 90% found just once. This sample's time point: week 5, during vaccination. With topical imiquimod, each dose of the vaccine consisted of 300 ug of mutant IDH1 20-mer peptide. Antigens of these TCRs are unknown. The input for sequencing was PBMCs, taken from a glioma patient whose treatment included an IDH1 peptide vaccine. These receptors all stem from a man aged 18 to 30 with glioma.

The count of this clone is one. This chain links TRBV4-2 with TRBJ1-2; 7 bases are a match to TRBD1. The CDR3 loop spans 15 amino acids. Unmatched junction bases numbered 3, after V lost 0 bases and J lost 2 bases. Germline V CDR1 and CDR2: LGHNA, YNFKEQ. CDR3 protein: CASSQDWTGNYGYTF. In nucleotides, the CDR3 is TGTGCCAGCAGCCAAGATTGGACAGGAAACTATGGCTACACCTTC.

V gene TRBV30 combines with J gene TRBJ1-5; tentatively, D is TRBD1 (5 bases). Germline CDR1 GTSNPN, CDR2 SVGIG (reference sequence). Trimming left V 0 bases short and J 4 bases short, with 7 bases between. There are 13 residues in the CDR3. CDR3: CAWSVRGNQPQHF. CDR3 bases: TGTGCCTGGAGTGTACGGGGGAATCAGCCCCAGCATTTT. Supplemented by reference TRBV30 and TRBJ1-5, the full variable domain reads SQTIHQWPATLVQPVGSPLSLECTVEGTSNPNLYWYRQAAGRGLQLLFYSVGIGQISSEVPQNLSASRPQDRQFILSSKKLLLSDSGFYLCAWSVRGNQPQHFGDGTRLSIL.